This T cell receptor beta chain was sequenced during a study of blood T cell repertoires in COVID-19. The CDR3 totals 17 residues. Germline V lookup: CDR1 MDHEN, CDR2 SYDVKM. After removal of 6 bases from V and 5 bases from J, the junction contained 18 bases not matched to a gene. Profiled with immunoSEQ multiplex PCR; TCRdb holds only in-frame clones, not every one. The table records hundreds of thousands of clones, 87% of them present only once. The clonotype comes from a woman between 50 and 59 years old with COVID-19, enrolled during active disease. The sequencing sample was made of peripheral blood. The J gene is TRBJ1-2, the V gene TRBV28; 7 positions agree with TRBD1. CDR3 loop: CASSLTTPSGTEYGYTF. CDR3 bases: TGTGCCAGCAGCCTCACTACTCCGTCCGGGACAGAGTATGGCTACACCTTC.